This section outlines one T cell receptor (beta chain) sequence together with its context. These data belong to a study of T cell responses to AZD1222 COVID-19 vaccine. Data came from immunoSEQ multiplex PCR; TCRdb stores just in-frame clones and leaves some out. Of over 150,000 clones detected, about 87% appear once; the ten largest clones hold 3% to 3.5%. This TCR came from an adult in good health. Sequencing was performed on peripheral blood, taken on day 0 of AZD1222 vaccination.

The CDR3 nucleotides are TGTGCCAGCAGCCAAGTAGTAAAAGAGACCCAGTACTTC. This encodes CASSQVVKETQYF. The chain combines TRBV4-2 with TRBJ2-5; D not resolved. The V end was cut by 1 base, the J end by 3 bases, with 6 bases between. This CDR3 has 13 residues. Germline CDR1 and CDR2: LGHNA and YNFKEQ.